The rows below give T cell receptor beta chains drawn from one sample of a study of cytomegalovirus exposure and HLA in healthy donors. This table comes from immunoSEQ multiplex PCR, and its TCRdb copy is limited to in-frame clones, with some not included. Here the sample spans around 220,000 clones, 75% to 80% being singletons. Source material: PBMCs. Every receptor here comes from a man in his late teens or twenties in good health and CMV-seronegative. The conserved cysteine and the conserved F or W are not part of the CDR3 here.

TRBV5-1 | ASREAGSGNTIY
TRBV7-9 | ASSPLGGFEAF
TRBV7-9 | ASSYEIPGQGAEQPQH
TRBV2 | ASQTGTLYTEAF
TRBV25-1 | ASSEEGSGELF
TRBV11-3 | ASSLARPGDSPLH
TRBV7-9 | ASSLEGSYNEQF
TRBV27 | ASRASGSHEQY
TRBV6-1 | ALKQGEGNSPLH
TRBV30 | AWSGVGSPTNEKLF
TRBV4-1 | ASSPSQGQTSYEQY
TRBV5-6 | ASSPQRRGARISGNTIY
TRBV15 | ATSRGQAVTDTQY
TRBV4-3 | ASSQDTKGWGGAEKLF
TRBV7-9 | ASSFGLETQY
TRBV6-5 | ASRWGYTGELF
TRBV5-1 | ASSLGRGDNEQF
TRBV30 | AWSERGLSSYNEQF
TRBV27 | ASRPLTADSTDTQY
TRBV27 | ASSPSGRPSNEQF
TRBV5-4 | ASSLRGSEAF
TRBV28 | ASSFRLSDTQY
TRBV7-3 | ASSPFGVATDTQY
TRBV6-1 | ASSEPPIPLRSIQY
TRBV27 | ASSGLAGGDTQY
TRBV2 | ASSDGSSGYT
TRBV28 | ASSLKDFSYEQY
TRBV2 | ASRGGQIHSPLH
TRBV6-1 | ASSESGGSSDEQY
TRBV9 | ASSLDGGAAGEQY
TRBV5-1 | ASSAWTSGRPNEQF
TRBV25-1 | ASSKQTLSNTEAF
TRBV28 | ASSSQGAESDTQY
TRBV11-1 | ASSSEGDRRYEQY
TRBV6-5 | ASSDGSGIQPQH
TRBV30 | AGTGQGAGELF
TRBV28 | ATSNRGPESYEQY
TRBV7-9 | ASSPSGNTEAF
TRBV4-3 | ASSQEQAIAPGELF
TRBV9 | ASRAGQGGTEAF
TRBV6-4 | ASSDSSGSGANVLT
TRBV6-6 | ASSYSERGGELF
TRBV30 | AWVPTGEGYGYT
TRBV27 | ASSPPRRGYEQF
TRBV30 | AWSTLPGGPNTGELF
TRBV7-2 | ASSQLQGGRGSPLH
TRBV5-1 | ASSLARSKIPYEQY
TRBV30 | AWSGPWDRGDQPQH
TRBV6-5 | ASSPHGQIVEQY
TRBV12-5 | ASGLVQTEQF
TRBV5-8 | ASSLGDTSYEQY
TRBV29-1 | STNRGSTEAF
TRBV28 | ASGQENQPQH
TRBV18 | ASSPPTGNTEAF
TRBV30 | AWSRKGNQPQH